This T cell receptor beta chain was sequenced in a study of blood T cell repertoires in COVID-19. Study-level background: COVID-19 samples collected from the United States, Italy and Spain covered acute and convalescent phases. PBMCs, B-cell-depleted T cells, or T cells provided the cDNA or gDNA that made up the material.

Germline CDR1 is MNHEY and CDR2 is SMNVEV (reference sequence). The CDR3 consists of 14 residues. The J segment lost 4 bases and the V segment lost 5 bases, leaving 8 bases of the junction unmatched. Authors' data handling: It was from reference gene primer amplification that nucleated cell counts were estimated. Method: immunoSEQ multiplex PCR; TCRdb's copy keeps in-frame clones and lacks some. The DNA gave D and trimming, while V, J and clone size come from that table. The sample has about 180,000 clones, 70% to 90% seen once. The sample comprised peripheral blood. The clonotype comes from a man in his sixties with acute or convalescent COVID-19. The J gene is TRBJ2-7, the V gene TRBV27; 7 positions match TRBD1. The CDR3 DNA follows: TGTGCCAGCAGTCCCACGGGACAGCTATACGAGCAGTACTTC. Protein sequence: CASSPTGQLYEQYF.